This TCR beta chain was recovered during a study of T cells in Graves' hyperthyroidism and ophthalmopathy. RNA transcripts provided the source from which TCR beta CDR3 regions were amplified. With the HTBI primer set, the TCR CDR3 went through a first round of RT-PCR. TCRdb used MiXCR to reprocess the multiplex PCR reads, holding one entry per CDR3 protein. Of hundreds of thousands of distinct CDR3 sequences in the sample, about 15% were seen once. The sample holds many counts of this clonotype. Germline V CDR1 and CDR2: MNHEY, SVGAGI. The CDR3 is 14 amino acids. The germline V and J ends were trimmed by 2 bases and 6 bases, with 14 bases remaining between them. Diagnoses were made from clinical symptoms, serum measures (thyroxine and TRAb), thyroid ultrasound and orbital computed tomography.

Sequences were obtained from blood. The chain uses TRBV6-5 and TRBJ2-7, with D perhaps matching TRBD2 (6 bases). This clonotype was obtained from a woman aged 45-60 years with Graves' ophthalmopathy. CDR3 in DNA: TGTGCCAGCAGTTACATTAGCGGCGGCTCCGAGCAGTACTTC. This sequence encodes CASSYISGGSEQYF.